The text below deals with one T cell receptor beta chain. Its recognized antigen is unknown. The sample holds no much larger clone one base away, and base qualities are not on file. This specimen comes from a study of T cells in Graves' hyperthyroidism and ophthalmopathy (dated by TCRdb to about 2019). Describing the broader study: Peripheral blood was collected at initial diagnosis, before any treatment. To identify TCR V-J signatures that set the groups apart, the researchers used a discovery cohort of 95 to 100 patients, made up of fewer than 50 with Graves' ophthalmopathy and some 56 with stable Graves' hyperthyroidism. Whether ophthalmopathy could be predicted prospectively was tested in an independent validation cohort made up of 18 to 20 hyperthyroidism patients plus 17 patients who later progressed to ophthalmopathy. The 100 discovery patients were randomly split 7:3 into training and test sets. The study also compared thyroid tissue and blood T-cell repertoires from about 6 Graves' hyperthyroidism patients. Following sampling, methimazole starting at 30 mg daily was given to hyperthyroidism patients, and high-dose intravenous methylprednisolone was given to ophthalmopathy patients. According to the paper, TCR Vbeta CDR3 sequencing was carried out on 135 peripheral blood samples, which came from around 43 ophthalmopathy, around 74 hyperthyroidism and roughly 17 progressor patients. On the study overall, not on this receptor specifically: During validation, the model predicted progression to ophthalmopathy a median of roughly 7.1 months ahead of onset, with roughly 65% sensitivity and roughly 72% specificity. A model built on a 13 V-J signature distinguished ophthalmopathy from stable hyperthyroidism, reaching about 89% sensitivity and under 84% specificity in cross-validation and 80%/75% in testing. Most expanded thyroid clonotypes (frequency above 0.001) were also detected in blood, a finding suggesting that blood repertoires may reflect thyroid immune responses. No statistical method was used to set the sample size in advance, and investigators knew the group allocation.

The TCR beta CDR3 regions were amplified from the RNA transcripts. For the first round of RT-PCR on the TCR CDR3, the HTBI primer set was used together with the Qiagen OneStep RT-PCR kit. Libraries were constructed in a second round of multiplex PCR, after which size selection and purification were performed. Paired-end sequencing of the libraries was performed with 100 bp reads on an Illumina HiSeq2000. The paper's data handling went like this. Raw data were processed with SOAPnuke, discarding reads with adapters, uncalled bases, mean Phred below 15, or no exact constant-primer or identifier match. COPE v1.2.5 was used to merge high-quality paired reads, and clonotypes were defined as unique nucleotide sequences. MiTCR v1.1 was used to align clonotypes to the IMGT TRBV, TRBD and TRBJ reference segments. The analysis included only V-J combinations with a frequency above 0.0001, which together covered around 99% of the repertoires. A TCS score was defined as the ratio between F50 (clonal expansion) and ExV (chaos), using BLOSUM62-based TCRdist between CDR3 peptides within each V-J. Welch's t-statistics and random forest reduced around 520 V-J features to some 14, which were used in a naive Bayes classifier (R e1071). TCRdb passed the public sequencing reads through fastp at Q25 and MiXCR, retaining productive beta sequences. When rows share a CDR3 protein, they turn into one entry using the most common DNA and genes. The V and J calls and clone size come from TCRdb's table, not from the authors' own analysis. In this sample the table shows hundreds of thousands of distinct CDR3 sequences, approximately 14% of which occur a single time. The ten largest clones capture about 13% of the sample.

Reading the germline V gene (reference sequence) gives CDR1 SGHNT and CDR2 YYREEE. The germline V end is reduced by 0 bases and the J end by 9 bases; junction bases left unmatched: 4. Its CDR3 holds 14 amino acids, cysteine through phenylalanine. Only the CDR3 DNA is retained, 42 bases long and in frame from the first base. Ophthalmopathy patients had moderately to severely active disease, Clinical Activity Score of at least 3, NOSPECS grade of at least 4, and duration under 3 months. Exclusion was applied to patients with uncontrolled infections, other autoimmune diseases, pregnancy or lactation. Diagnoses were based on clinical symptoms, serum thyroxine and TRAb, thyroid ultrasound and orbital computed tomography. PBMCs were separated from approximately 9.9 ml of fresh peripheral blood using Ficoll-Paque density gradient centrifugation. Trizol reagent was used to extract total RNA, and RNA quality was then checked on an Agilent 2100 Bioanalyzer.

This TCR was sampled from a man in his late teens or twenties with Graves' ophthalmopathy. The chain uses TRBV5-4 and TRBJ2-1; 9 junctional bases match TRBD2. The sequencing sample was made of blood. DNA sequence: TGTGCCAGCAGCTTGGGCGGGAGGGCCGTTGAGCAGTTCTTC. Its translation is CASSLGGRAVEQFF.